This T cell receptor (beta chain) was obtained from a study of vaccination and CD4 T cells after COVID-19. For the study at large: Control cultures were given a CEFX pool, an HIV-1 Nef pool, or no peptide.

Treatment of the sample: approximately nine-day PBMC culture with coronavirus spike peptide pools or control peptides (ViraFEST assay). ViraFEST relied on peptide pools to expand antigen-specific T cells; the TCRs were sequenced afterward. These CD4+ T cells came from roughly 10-day cultures by negative selection. This clonotype was seen only a few times. Its matching antigen is unknown. Germline V gene data show CDR1 as DFQATT and CDR2 as SNEGSKA (reference sequence). With V trimmed by 5 bases and J by 3 bases, 2 bases remained unmatched. The CDR3 loop spans 12 amino acids. Notes on the study in general: A median of approximately 90% of reactive clones, in convalescent patients, became evident only post-vaccination.

Sequenced with the Oncomine TCR Beta short-read assay was DNA taken from cultured CD4+ T cells. One entry per CDR3 protein results from TCRdb running MiXCR on the PCR reads. The sample has over 13,000 distinct CDR3 sequences, 20% to 25% seen once; the top ten hold 13% to 15%. This clonotype was obtained from a human donor with COVID-19. V gene TRBV20-1 combines with J gene TRBJ2-5, with 8 bases fitting TRBD1. Source material: cultured CD4+ T cells from blood. The CDR3 nucleotides read TGCAGTGCTCACAGGGGGAAAGAGACCCAGTACTTC. Encoded protein: CSAHRGKETQYF.